These 31 T cell receptor beta chains were sequenced from one sample in a study of shared clonotypes between healthy human individuals (dated by TCRdb to 2018 to 2021). CD8 naive samples were obtained by positive selection for CCR7 among CD45RO-negative cells, yielding a CD45RA+CCR7+ population from which TemRA cells were excluded. Library method: the immunoSEQ multiplex PCR assay. The table comes from immuneACCESS by way of TCRdb, which keeps in-frame sequences with V and J called. Part of the clones is missing from these tables; in studies checked, under half for an unresolved V gene and the rest for unknown reasons. The sample has some 2.1 million clones on record, around 93% of them singletons. The ten largest clones represent over 1.5% of the sample. Source material: naive CD8+ T cells from PBMCs. Sample cell subset or site, as interpreted from the label and publication: CD45RA+CCR7+. The origin of the receptors is a man younger than 35 in good health. Some clones in this sample may be carry-over from other donors' samples.

The V and J genes are TRBV15 and TRBJ2-7; D gene uncertain. Germline V gene sequence: CDR1 LNHNV, CDR2 YYDKDF (reference sequence). Between the trimmed V and J ends, which lost 0 bases and 3 bases, there was a span of 6 bases. This CDR3 comprises 13 residues. CDR3: CATSRDRDYEQYF. CDR3 in DNA: TGTGCCACCAGCAGAGATAGGGACTACGAGCAGTACTTC. Supplemented by reference TRBV15 and TRBJ2-7, the full variable domain reads DAMVIQNPRYQVTQFGKPVTLSCSQTLNHNVMYWYQQKSSQAPKLLFHYYDKDFNNEADTPDNFQSRRPNTSFCFLDIRSPGLGDTAMYLCATSRDRDYEQYFGPGTRLTVT.

J is TRBJ1-5 and V is TRBV14; D perhaps matches TRBD1 (5 bases). In germline, CDR1 is SGHDN, CDR2 FVKESK. V was trimmed by 1 base and J by 9 bases, leaving 10 bases between them. The CDR3 contains 13 residues. The CDR3 DNA follows: TGTGCCAGCAGCCAAGCGGGGCGTGGGCCCCAGCATTTT. Amino acids: CASSQAGRGPQHF.

The chain employs TRBV28 and TRBJ2-2; D is unresolved. The CDR3 spans 15 residues. Germline loops: CDR1 MDHEN, CDR2 SYDVKM. V lost 1 base and J 3 bases, leaving 9 bases between the germline ends. The CDR3 bases are TGTGCCAGCAGTTTATTTCGGGTAGACACCGGGGAGCTGTTTTTT. Its translation is CASSLFRVDTGELFF.

The chain joins TRBV18 to TRBJ2-3; a possible D gene is TRBD2 (7 bases). The CDR3 totals 17 residues. Between the trimmed V and J ends, which lost 1 base and 1 base, there was a span of 15 bases. Germline CDR1 is KGHSH and CDR2 is LQKENI. This chain's CDR3 is CASSPLAGAQGTDTQYF. CDR3 DNA sequence: TGTGCCAGCTCACCACTCGCGGGGGCGCAGGGCACAGATACGCAGTATTTT.

The genes are TRBV28 and TRBJ2-2; TRBD1 matches 7 bases. V shed 5 bases and J 4 bases; nucleotides not matched to a gene: 13. This CDR3 spans 17 amino acids. CDR1 and CDR2 from the germline V gene are MDHEN and SYDVKM. The CDR3, as DNA: TGTGCCAGCAGTCGGGTCTACAGGGGCGAGGTCACCGGGGAGCTGTTTTTT. Translated: CASSRVYRGEVTGELFF.

The chain is built from TRBV7-9 and TRBJ1-1, with unresolved D. Germline V gene lookup returns CDR1 SEHNR and CDR2 FQNEAQ (reference sequence). The CDR3 consists of 13 residues. V lost 7 bases and J lost 0, with 9 bases in between. The CDR3 spells CASKGRMNTEAFF. Here the CDR3 DNA reads TGTGCCAGCAAGGGTAGAATGAACACTGAAGCTTTCTTT.

This clone has at least ten counts. The sample contains more than one DNA sequence encoding this CDR3. The gene calls are TRBV4-1 and TRBJ2-2; 7 bases are a match to TRBD1. This CDR3 has 16 amino acids. Trimming took 0 bases from V and 5 from J; bases not matched to a gene: 6. Germline CDR1 is MGHRA and CDR2 is YSYEKL. The CDR3, as DNA: TGCGCCAGCAGCCAAGAATCAGGGGGAGTGACCGGGGAGCTGTTTTTT. It specifies CASSQESGGVTGELFF.

This sequence joins TRBV6-1 and TRBJ2-2; the match to TRBD1 covers 8 bases. The germline V gene has CDR1 MNHNS and CDR2 SASEGT. Trimming cost V 3 bases and J 6 bases; bases outside gene matches: 9. There are 16 residues in the CDR3. CDR3 protein: CASSEETGESSGELFF. DNA for the CDR3: TGTGCCAGCAGTGAGGAGACAGGGGAGTCGTCCGGGGAGCTGTTTTTT.

V usage is TRBV7-9 and J usage is TRBJ2-3, with D unclear. Germline V CDR1 and CDR2: SEHNR, FQNEAQ (reference sequence). The length of the CDR3 is 16 residues. Trimming cost V 0 bases and J 2 bases, with 12 bases left between them. The CDR3 loop is CASSLAGILLTDTQYF. CDR3 nucleotides: TGTGCCAGCAGCTTAGCGGGGATACTCCTCACAGATACGCAGTATTTT.

The chain is built from TRBV9 and TRBJ2-1; 13 bases fit TRBD2. The germline V gene has CDR1 SGDLS and CDR2 YYNGEE. The CDR3 covers 17 residues. V lost 4 bases, J lost 9 bases, and 13 bases stayed unmatched. The CDR3 DNA reads TGTGCCAGCAGCATTAGACTAGCGGGAGGACTTCTAGGTGAGCAGTTCTTC. As protein: CASSIRLAGGLLGEQFF.

The chain recombines TRBV27 with TRBJ2-7; no firm D call. The CDR3 loop spans 13 amino acids. The germline gives CDR1 MNHEY, CDR2 SMNVEV (reference sequence). The V end was cut by 0 bases, the J end by 5 bases, with 8 bases between. CDR3: CASSLSGFHEQYF. In DNA, the CDR3 is TGTGCCAGCAGTTTATCAGGGTTCCACGAGCAGTACTTC.

The V call is TRBV4-1, the J call TRBJ2-7; perhaps D is TRBD1 or TRBD2 (5 bases each). The CDR3 extends over 14 amino acids. V lost 4 bases and J lost 3, with 13 bases in between. CDR1 MGHRA and CDR2 YSYEKL come from the germline V gene. CDR3 DNA sequence: TGCGCCAGCAGCCGGTCGGGACGGAGCTACGAGCAGTACTTC. Residues: CASSRSGRSYEQYF.

The chain is built from TRBV7-9 and TRBJ2-7; D possibly uses TRBD1 or TRBD2 (6 bases each). Germline lookup yields CDR1 SEHNR and CDR2 FQNEAQ (reference sequence). V was cut by 2 bases and J by 2 bases, with 16 bases left in between. The CDR3 is made up of 16 amino acids. CDR3 DNA: TGTGCCAGCAGCTTATACCGGGCTAGGGGGGCCTACGAGCAGTACTTC. This gives the protein CASSLYRARGAYEQYF.

As to this clone: Within the sample, other DNA sequences also encode this same CDR3. This chain joins TRBV9 and TRBJ1-3, with D unresolved. The germline V gene has CDR1 SGDLS and CDR2 YYNGEE. Trimming took 2 bases from V and 1 from J, leaving 4 bases between them. The CDR3 covers 13 residues. The CDR3: CASSVGSGNTIYF. The CDR3 coding sequence is TGTGCCAGCAGCGTCGGGTCTGGAAACACCATATATTTT.

This chain connects TRBV4-1 to TRBJ1-5, with D uncertain. The CDR3 extends over 15 amino acids. V gave up 0 bases and J gave up 9 bases, with 15 bases separating them. CDR1 and CDR2 from the germline V gene are MGHRA and YSYEKL. The CDR3 DNA reads as TGCGCCAGCAGCCAAGATTTATGGGGTCCGATGCCCCAGCATTTT. Translation: CASSQDLWGPMPQHF.

CDR3 sequence (DNA): TGTGCCAGCAGGCAACTCACAGGGGAATTGGGGCCCTACGAGCAGTACTTC. Protein product: CASRQLTGELGPYEQYF. The J gene is TRBJ2-7, the V gene TRBV28; 7 bases are shared with TRBD1. Germline V CDR1 and CDR2: MDHEN, SYDVKM. The CDR3 length is 17 residues. The junction had 16 bases not matched to a gene; V was cut back by 6 bases and J by 2 bases.

The genes are TRBV15 and TRBJ2-2; no definite D call. V lost 0 bases and J lost 7, with 6 bases in between. Germline assignment: CDR1 LNHNV and CDR2 YYDKDF (reference sequence). This CDR3 has 13 residues. The CDR3 DNA sequence: TGTGCCACCAGCAGAGATCTTGACGGGGAGCTGTTTTTT. It is translated as CATSRDLDGELFF.

This chain uses TRBV19 with TRBJ2-7; perhaps TRBD2 as D (7 bases). Deletions cut 5 bases from V and 4 bases from J, with 18 bases between. This CDR3 contains 15 residues. Germline V gene sequence: CDR1 LNHDA, CDR2 SQIVND (reference sequence). The CDR3 DNA follows: TGTGCCAGTAGTTCAGGGGCTAGCGGACTATACGAGCAGTACTTC. Encoded protein: CASSSGASGLYEQYF.

V usage is TRBV4-3 and J usage is TRBJ2-5; 7 nucleotides agree with TRBD2. With 1 base clipped from V and 3 bases from J, the junction kept 8 bases outside the gene matches. Germline assignment: CDR1 LGHNA and CDR2 YSLEER. The CDR3 has 16 amino acids. This CDR3 is CASSQALGLAEETQYF. For the CDR3, the DNA is TGCGCCAGCAGCCAAGCCTTAGGTCTAGCGGAAGAGACCCAGTACTTC.

This chain links TRBV27 with TRBJ2-1; the D gene is possibly TRBD1 (6 bases). The CDR3 has 12 residues. The V end lost 10 bases, the J end lost 9 bases, and 16 bases lay between the germline ends. Germline loops: CDR1 MNHEY, CDR2 SMNVEV (reference sequence). In nucleotides, the CDR3 is TGTGCCACCTCACAGGGAATGACTGAGCAGTTCTTC. Protein product: CATSQGMTEQFF.

The gene calls are TRBV27 and TRBJ1-1, with TRBD1 as a possible D gene (5 bases). The germline CDR1 and CDR2 sequences are MNHEY and SMNVEV (reference sequence). CDR3 size: 13 residues. V shed 4 bases and J shed 7 bases, with 13 bases lying between them. The CDR3 loop reads CASSSGGVSEAFF. CDR3 in DNA: TGTGCCAGCAGTTCGGGGGGGGTAAGTGAAGCTTTCTTT.

V and J are TRBV6-6 and TRBJ2-5; possible D gene TRBD1, 6 bases. Trimming took off 8 bases at V and 2 bases at J, with 18 bases between the two ends. The germline V gene encodes CDR1 MNHNY and CDR2 SVGAGI (reference sequence). The CDR3 has 15 amino acids. The CDR3 region is CASGGNRDPQETQYF. CDR3 bases: TGTGCCAGCGGTGGGAACAGGGACCCTCAAGAGACCCAGTACTTC.

This chain joins TRBV28 and TRBJ2-1, with TRBD1 as a possible D gene (5 bases). Germline lookup yields CDR1 MDHEN and CDR2 SYDVKM. With 2 bases removed from V and 0 bases from J, the gap between germline ends came to 8 bases. The length of the CDR3 is 15 residues. CDR3 residues: CASSLEGVSYNEQFF. The CDR3 nucleotides read TGTGCCAGCAGTTTAGAAGGGGTCTCCTACAATGAGCAGTTCTTC.

In its sample, this clone was seen a few times. The V and J genes are TRBV7-9 and TRBJ1-1; 9 bases are shared with TRBD1. This CDR3 spans 15 amino acids. Germline lookup yields CDR1 SEHNR and CDR2 FQNEAQ (reference sequence). After removal of 1 base from V and 6 bases from J, the junction contained 6 bases not matched to a gene. The CDR3 loop is CASSLGQGGIPEAFF. The CDR3 DNA sequence: TGTGCCAGCAGCTTAGGACAGGGGGGGATCCCTGAAGCTTTCTTT.

The rearrangement uses TRBV28 and TRBJ1-1; D is uncertain. Germline CDR1 and CDR2: MDHEN and SYDVKM. CDR3 length: 13 amino acids. Trimming took off 3 bases at V and 1 base at J, with 6 bases between the two ends. The CDR3, as DNA: TGTGCCAGCAGTTTTAACTGGAACACTGAAGCTTTCTTT. Its translation: CASSFNWNTEAFF.

V is TRBV5-1 and J is TRBJ1-2; no reliable D call. The CDR3 is 15 amino acids. The germline V gene has CDR1 SGHRS and CDR2 YFSETQ. The germline V and J ends were trimmed by 0 bases and 4 bases, with 13 bases remaining between them. Here the CDR3 reads CASSLDSSSGYGYTF. DNA for the CDR3: TGCGCCAGCAGCTTGGATTCCAGTTCGGGCTATGGCTACACCTTC.

This CDR3 reads CASGFEGHEQYF. Written as DNA, the CDR3 is TGTGCTAGTGGTTTCGAGGGCCACGAGCAGTACTTC. The chain uses TRBV12-5 and TRBJ2-7, with D perhaps TRBD2 (5 bases). The CDR3 spans 12 residues. V was trimmed by 3 bases and J by 5 bases, leaving 8 bases between them. Germline V CDR1 and CDR2: LGHNT, FRNRAP.

A note on this clone: Other DNA sequences in the sample encode the same CDR3. The chain links TRBV6-5 to TRBJ2-2; D uncertain. Germline assignment: CDR1 MNHEY and CDR2 SVGAGI. The CDR3 sequence is 14 residues long. V lost 5 bases, J lost 3 bases, and 10 bases lay in between. This CDR3 reads CASSLGRDTGELFF. CDR3 nucleotide sequence: TGTGCCAGCAGTCTCGGACGCGACACCGGGGAGCTGTTTTTT.

The J gene is TRBJ2-7, the V gene TRBV5-4, with 10 positions matching TRBD2. The CDR3 length is 16 residues. Looked up from germline, CDR1 is SGHNT and CDR2 is YYREEE (reference sequence). J was trimmed by 2 bases and V by 3 bases; bases with no gene match: 8. CDR3 protein: CASSSSLAGRAYEQYF. The CDR3 region has the DNA TGTGCCAGCAGCTCCTCACTAGCGGGGAGGGCCTACGAGCAGTACTTC.

DNA of the CDR3: TGCGCCAGCAGCCACCGGGACACCAGGGCAGATACGCAGTATTTT. This translates into CASSHRDTRADTQYF. The chain joins TRBV4-3 to TRBJ2-3; D perhaps matches TRBD1 (6 bases). V lost 3 bases and J 4 bases, leaving 14 bases between the germline ends. This CDR3 contains 15 residues. The germline V gene encodes CDR1 LGHNA and CDR2 YSLEER.

The chain is built from TRBV9 and TRBJ2-2, with 8 bases matching TRBD2. This CDR3 is built from 19 residues. Germline V gene sequence: CDR1 SGDLS, CDR2 YYNGEE. The junction had 10 bases not matched to a gene; V was cut back by 0 bases and J by 0 bases. CDR3 bases: TGTGCCAGCAGCGTAGACCAGCGGGGGCGCTCCCCGAACACCGGGGAGCTGTTTTTT. Translating gives CASSVDQRGRSPNTGELFF.